The T cell receptor (beta chain) described here comes from a study of OX40 agonist ivuxolimab in advanced cancers. Study background: A partial response was reached by three patients: one with hepatocellular carcinoma and two with cutaneous melanoma.

Broader study findings: Expanded peripheral T cells had an undetermined antigen specificity.

Clones were read by immunoSEQ multiplex PCR, and TCRdb kept only the in-frame ones, dropping some. The sample contains about 73,000 clones, roughly four fifths of which appear only once. CDR3 size: 16 residues. After removal of 5 bases from V and 3 bases from J, the junction contained 11 bases not matched to a gene. Looked up from germline, CDR1 is SGHRS and CDR2 is YFSETQ. This clone has only one observation. Its antigen is not known. The sequences come from CD4+ or CD8+ T cells sorted from blood, collected in a trial of the OX40 agonist ivuxolimab. This clonotype was sampled from an adult with an advanced solid tumor such as melanoma, head and neck, liver or kidney cancer. The chain links TRBV5-1 to TRBJ1-2; TRBD1 agrees at 9 bases. In DNA, the CDR3 is TGCGCCAGCAGTGGGACAGGGAGGAATTGGGACTATGGCTACACCTTC. Its protein product is CASSGTGRNWDYGYTF.